Shown below are 21 T cell receptor beta chains from a single sample sequenced in a study of beta chain features in type 1 diabetes listed by TCRdb under 2018. Here is what the overall study found, with its caveats: A moderate but significant shortening of TCRB CDR3 length was observed in type 1 diabetes patients in all four CD4+ subsets.

Their antigen targets remain unknown. Preparation of the library involved the immunoSEQ multiplex PCR assay. All of the isolated RNA was reverse transcribed with the High Capacity cDNA Reverse Transcription Kit, so expressed TCRB transcripts were sequenced. Entries here come from immuneACCESS through TCRdb and include only in-frame sequences with V and J called. Some clones fail to appear in such tables; in the studies checked, an unresolved V gene covers under half of the shortfall, and the cause of the remainder is unknown. Recorded for this sample are 500,000 to 850,000 clones; 11% to 15% of them occurred a single time. The top ten clones comprise approximately 0.039% of the sample. Source material: naive CD4+ T cells from blood. What this sample's cell subset or site label stands for: true naive CD4+ T cells. Every receptor here comes from a man between 18 and 29 years old with type 1 diabetes.

The rearrangement links TRBV29-1 to TRBJ1-3; D is uncertain. This CDR3 spans 12 amino acids. Germline lookup yields CDR1 SQVTM and CDR2 ANQGSEA. Trimming stripped 2 bases from V and 0 bases from J, with 2 bases between. The CDR3 region is CSVETSGNTIYF. In nucleotides, the CDR3 is TGCAGCGTTGAAACCTCTGGAAACACCATATATTTT.

The chain recombines TRBV19 with TRBJ2-3; D is unclear. The CDR3 contains 15 residues. The germline V gene encodes CDR1 LNHDA and CDR2 SQIVND (reference sequence). V lost 3 bases and J lost 0, with 10 bases in between. In DNA form, the CDR3 reads TGTGCCAGTAGTATTGTGTCTACTAGCACAGATACGCAGTATTTT. Amino acids: CASSIVSTSTDTQYF. The variable domain in full, completed from reference TRBV19 and TRBJ2-3, reads DGGITQSPKYLFRKEGQNVTLSCEQNLNHDAMYWYRQDPGQGLRLIYYSQIVNDFQKGDIAEGYSVSREKKESFPLTVTSAQKNPTAFYLCASSIVSTSTDTQYFGPGTRLTVL.

The chain carries TRBV14 and TRBJ1-6, with no clear D. V was pared by 1 base and J by 7 bases, with 11 bases between. Germline CDR1 is SGHDN and CDR2 is FVKESK. The CDR3 extends over 15 amino acids. CDR3 in DNA: TGTGCCAGCAGCCAAGTCGGGCGGGAGAATTCACCCCTCCACTTT. It translates to CASSQVGRENSPLHF.

The chain combines TRBV29-1 with TRBJ2-1; D is perhaps TRBD1 (6 bases). The CDR3 loop spans 12 amino acids. The V and J ends lost 4 bases and 7 bases respectively, with 11 bases between them. Looked up from germline, CDR1 is SQVTM and CDR2 is ANQGSEA. As DNA, the CDR3 is TGCAGCGTTGTGACAGGCGGGAATGAGCAGTTCTTC. It yields the protein CSVVTGGNEQFF.

The chain recombines TRBV19 with TRBJ2-5; TRBD2 agrees at 8 bases. Germline V CDR1 and CDR2: LNHDA, SQIVND (reference sequence). V shed 5 bases and J 4 bases; nucleotides not matched to a gene: 12. The CDR3 is 16 residues long. DNA for the CDR3: TGTGCCAGTAGTTCATGGGAAGCGGGGGTTCCAGAGACCCAGTACTTC. Its translation: CASSSWEAGVPETQYF.

This clone appeared a few times. This chain uses TRBV6-6 with TRBJ2-1; the match to TRBD1 covers 9 bases. Germline CDR1 and CDR2: MNHNY and SVGAGI (reference sequence). V shed 2 bases, J shed 4 bases, and the junction held 6 bases outside the gene matches. CDR3 length: 16 residues. CDR3 sequence: CASSYDTGQGYNEQFF. In nucleotides, the CDR3 is TGTGCCAGCAGTTACGATACCGGACAGGGGTACAATGAGCAGTTCTTC.

Concerning this clone: One end of the junction is discordant with germline, which a read error may explain. V is TRBV4-3 and J is TRBJ2-7; 11 nucleotides agree with TRBD2. Germline-derived CDR1 and CDR2 are LGHNA and YSLEER. This CDR3 contains 14 residues. CDR3 coding DNA: TGCGCCAGCAGCCAAGATCGGACTAGCGGGCCGCGTCACTTC. The encoded protein is CASSQDRTSGPRHF.

The rearrangement uses TRBV19 and TRBJ2-3; D unresolved. The CDR3 spans 14 residues. Germline loops: CDR1 LNHDA, CDR2 SQIVND (reference sequence). V lost 3 bases, J lost 2 bases, and 9 bases lay in between. This chain's CDR3 is CASSMDPVTDTQYF. CDR3 in DNA: TGTGCCAGTAGTATGGACCCAGTCACAGATACGCAGTATTTT.

The chain's CDR3 is CASSPGGTTGNTIYF. CDR3 DNA: TGTGCCAGCAGCCCGGGAGGGACAACTGGAAACACCATATATTTT. This chain links TRBV5-4 with TRBJ1-3; TRBD1 is a possible D gene (6 bases). The CDR3 covers 15 residues. Germline V gene data show CDR1 as SGHNT and CDR2 as YYREEE (reference sequence). V lost 4 bases and J lost 2, with 13 bases in between.

The gene calls are TRBV30 and TRBJ1-1; tentative D call: TRBD1 (5 bases). The CDR3 contains 13 residues. Trimming removed 4 bases from V and 2 bases from J, with 11 bases in between. Germline lookup yields CDR1 GTSNPN and CDR2 SVGIG (reference sequence). The chain's CDR3 is CAWTRDLNTEAFF. The CDR3 nucleotides read TGTGCCTGGACCCGGGACCTAAACACTGAAGCTTTCTTT. Combining the CDR3 with reference TRBV30 and TRBJ1-1 gives the whole variable domain SQTIHQWPATLVQPVGSPLSLECTVEGTSNPNLYWYRQAAGRGLQLLFYSVGIGQISSEVPQNLSASRPQDRQFILSSKKLLLSDSGFYLCAWTRDLNTEAFFGQGTRLTVV.

This sequence joins TRBV7-9 and TRBJ1-2; D not resolved. V gave up 0 bases and J gave up 9 bases, with 20 bases separating them. Germline loops: CDR1 SEHNR, CDR2 FQNEAQ (reference sequence). The CDR3 is made up of 16 amino acids. CDR3 protein: CASSLASAATVRRYTF. The CDR3 DNA follows: TGTGCCAGCAGCTTAGCGTCGGCAGCAACGGTCCGGCGCTACACCTTC.

CDR3 in DNA: TGCAGCGCTACGGGGACAGCTGGGGCCAACGTCCTGACTTTC. Protein: CSATGTAGANVLTF. The gene calls are TRBV29-1 and TRBJ2-6, with 7 nucleotides matching TRBD1. The junction had 5 bases not matched to a gene; V was cut back by 7 bases and J by 2 bases. The CDR3 extends over 14 amino acids. Germline CDR1 is SQVTM and CDR2 is ANQGSEA.

This chain links TRBV4-3 with TRBJ1-2, with D perhaps matching TRBD1 (6 bases). Trimming stripped 3 bases from V and 4 bases from J, with 12 bases between. The CDR3 consists of 14 residues. Germline V lookup: CDR1 LGHNA, CDR2 YSLEER. In DNA, the CDR3 is TGCGCCAGCAGCCATGGGGGGCGCAGCTATGGCTACACCTTC. It codes for CASSHGGRSYGYTF.

This clone was counted only a few times. The chain combines TRBV11-2 with TRBJ1-5, with a tentative D call TRBD1 (5 bases). V lost 0 bases, J lost 2 bases, and 11 bases lay in between. This CDR3 spans 16 amino acids. Looked up from germline, CDR1 is SGHAT and CDR2 is FQNNGV. CDR3 protein: CASSLDHQGGNQPQHF. DNA for the CDR3: TGTGCCAGCAGCTTAGATCATCAGGGAGGCAATCAGCCCCAGCATTTT.

This chain joins TRBV10-1 and TRBJ2-3; possibly TRBD1 for D (6 bases). Germline V lookup: CDR1 WNHNN, CDR2 SYGVQD (reference sequence). This CDR3 comprises 14 residues. V was cut by 3 bases and J by 5 bases, with 12 bases left in between. CDR3 coding DNA: TGCGCCAGCAGTGATTGGGAAGGGGGAGATACGCAGTATTTT. Translation: CASSDWEGGDTQYF.

V gene TRBV21-1 combines with J gene TRBJ1-5; the table assigns TRBD1, which was not confirmed against the DNA. TRBV21-1 is an annotated pseudogene. The CDR3 length is 17 residues. This CDR3 is CASRDIARDRNYQPQHF. The CDR3 DNA follows: TGTGCCAGCAGGGACATAGCCCGGGACAGGAACTATCAGCCCCAGCATTTT.

The gene calls are TRBV19 and TRBJ1-1, with 9 bases fitting TRBD1. The trim removed 10 bases at V and 5 bases at J, leaving 11 bases unmatched. There are 14 residues in the CDR3. Germline V lookup: CDR1 LNHDA, CDR2 SQIVND (reference sequence). The DNA for the CDR3 is TGTGCCACTACCCCACAGGGGGCTTGGACTGAAGCTTTCTTT. Residues: CATTPQGAWTEAFF.

The rearrangement uses TRBV7-2 and TRBJ2-6, with a possible D match to TRBD2 (5 bases). The ends were cut back, 5 bases at V and 0 bases at J, with 8 bases in the middle. The CDR3 consists of 15 residues. Per germline, CDR1 SGHTA and CDR2 FQGNSA. The CDR3 nucleotides read TGTGCCAGCAGCACCGGGAACTCTGGGGCCAACGTCCTGACTTTC. Its protein product is CASSTGNSGANVLTF.

The rearrangement links TRBV7-2 to TRBJ1-1; unclear D gene. Germline CDR1 reads SGHTA; CDR2 reads FQGNSA. The CDR3 totals 16 residues. V was cut by 1 base and J by 4 bases, with 16 bases left in between. The CDR3 DNA follows: TGTGCCAGCAGCTTAGGGATTACTCCGGCCGGCACTGAAGCTTTCTTT. It encodes CASSLGITPAGTEAFF.

This chain joins TRBV2 and TRBJ2-5, with D possibly called TRBD1 or TRBD2 (5 bases each). V dropped 7 bases and J dropped 4 bases, with 16 bases sitting between them. The CDR3 totals 14 residues. The germline gives CDR1 SNHLY, CDR2 FYNNEI. CDR3 sequence reads: CASTREVGGETQYF. The CDR3 DNA reads TGTGCCAGCACCCGCGAAGTTGGGGGAGAGACCCAGTACTTC.

This clone has only a few counts. The chain has TRBV5-4 and TRBJ2-7; TRBD2 agrees at 12 bases. V lost 4 bases and J lost 3; bases outside the gene matches: 14. Germline-derived CDR1 and CDR2 are SGHNT and YYREEE (reference sequence). This CDR3 is built from 18 residues. The CDR3 nucleotides read TGTGCCAGCAGCGAGCGGACTAGCGGGGCGTTGGGCCACTACGAGCAGTACTTC. Protein sequence: CASSERTSGALGHYEQYF. Supplemented by reference TRBV5-4 and TRBJ2-7, the full variable domain reads ETGVTQSPTHLIKTRGQQVTLRCSSQSGHNTVSWYQQALGQGPQFIFQYYREEENGRGNFPPRFSGLQFPNYSSELNVNALELDDSALYLCASSERTSGALGHYEQYFGPGTRLTVT.